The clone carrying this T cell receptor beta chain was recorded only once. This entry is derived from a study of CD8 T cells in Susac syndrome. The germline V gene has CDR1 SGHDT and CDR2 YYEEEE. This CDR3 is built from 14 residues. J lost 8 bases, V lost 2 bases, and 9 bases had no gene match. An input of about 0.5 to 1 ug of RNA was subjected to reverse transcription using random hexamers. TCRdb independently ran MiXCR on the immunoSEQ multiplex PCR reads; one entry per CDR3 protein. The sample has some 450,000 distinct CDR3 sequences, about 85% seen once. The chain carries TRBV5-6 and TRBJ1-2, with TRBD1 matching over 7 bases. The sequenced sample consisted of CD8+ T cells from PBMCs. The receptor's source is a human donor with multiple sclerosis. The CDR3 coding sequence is TGTGCCAGCAGCTTAGGGGACAGTTCGCGGGGCTACACCTTC. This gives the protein CASSLGDSSRGYTF.